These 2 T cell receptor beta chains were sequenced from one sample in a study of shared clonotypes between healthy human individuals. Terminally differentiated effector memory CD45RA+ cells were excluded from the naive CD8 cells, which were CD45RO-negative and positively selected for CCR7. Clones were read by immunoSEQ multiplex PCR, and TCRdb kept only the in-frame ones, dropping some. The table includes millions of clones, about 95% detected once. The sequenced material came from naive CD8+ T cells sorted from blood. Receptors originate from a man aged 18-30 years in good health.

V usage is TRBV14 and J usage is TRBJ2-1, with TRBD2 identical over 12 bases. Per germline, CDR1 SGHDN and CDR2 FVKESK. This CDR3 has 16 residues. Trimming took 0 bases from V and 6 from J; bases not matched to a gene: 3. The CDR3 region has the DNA TGTGCCAGCAGCCAAGAATCTAGCGGGGGGGGCAATGAGCAGTTCTTC. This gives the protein CASSQESSGGGNEQFF.

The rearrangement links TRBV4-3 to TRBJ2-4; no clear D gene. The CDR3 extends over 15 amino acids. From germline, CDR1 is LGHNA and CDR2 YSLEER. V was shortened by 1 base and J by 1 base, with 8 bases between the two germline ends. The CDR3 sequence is CASSQVSGAKNIQYF. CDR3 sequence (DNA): TGCGCCAGCAGCCAAGTCAGTGGGGCCAAAAACATTCAGTACTTC.